The next 32 T cell receptor beta chains were all read from a single sample in a study of blood T cell repertoires in COVID-19. Sequenced by immunoSEQ multiplex PCR; TCRdb stores in-frame clones only, minus some. Of roughly 330,000 clones listed, 80% to 90% are singletons. Sequenced material: PBMCs or T cells enriched from blood (not recorded which). These receptors were obtained from a woman aged 18-29 years who had recovered from COVID-19.

This rearrangement joins TRBV30 to TRBJ1-1; D may be TRBD1 (5 bases). Germline V CDR1 and CDR2: GTSNPN, SVGIG (reference sequence). V dropped 1 base and J dropped 6 bases, with 6 bases sitting between them. This CDR3 is 11 amino acids long. The CDR3 region has the DNA TGTGCCTGGAGTGGGGGCCCTGAAGCTTTCTTT. This encodes CAWSGGPEAFF.

The chain uses TRBV6-1 and TRBJ1-2; D is perhaps TRBD1 (6 bases). Per germline, CDR1 MNHNS and CDR2 SASEGT. The CDR3 covers 16 residues. Trimming removed 2 bases from V and 4 bases from J, with 17 bases in between. CDR3 residues: CASSETGKGVPYGYTF. CDR3 DNA sequence: TGTGCCAGCAGTGAAACGGGGAAGGGGGTTCCCTATGGCTACACCTTC.

This chain uses TRBV7-2 with TRBJ1-2; TRBD1 is a possible D gene (5 bases). The CDR3 is 19 residues long. The germline V gene has CDR1 SGHTA and CDR2 FQGNSA. Trimming shortened V by 2 bases and J by 4 bases, and 26 bases separated the two germline ends. The CDR3 nucleotides read TGTGCCAGCAGCTTAAAGGGGTGGGGAGGCAGGAGGAGTACCTATGGCTACACCTTC. This gives the protein CASSLKGWGGRRSTYGYTF.

This clone was counted only a few times. V gene TRBV11-2 combines with J gene TRBJ1-6; a possible D gene is TRBD1 (5 bases). CDR3 length: 14 residues. V gave up 4 bases and J gave up 10 bases, with 14 bases separating them. The germline V gene has CDR1 SGHAT and CDR2 FQNNGV. In DNA, the CDR3 is TGTGCCAGCAGCTCGGACACCTGGCGGTCACCCCTCCACTTT. This codes for CASSSDTWRSPLHF.

The J gene is TRBJ1-5, the V gene TRBV6-5; perhaps TRBD1 as D (6 bases). The germline V and J ends were trimmed by 7 bases and 9 bases, with 22 bases remaining between them. Per germline, CDR1 MNHEY and CDR2 SVGAGI. The CDR3 loop spans 15 amino acids. The CDR3 here is CASKTFRTDFGPQHF. The CDR3 region has the DNA TGTGCCAGCAAGACCTTTCGGACAGATTTCGGGCCCCAGCATTTT.

J is TRBJ2-3 and V is TRBV5-5, with D possibly TRBD2 on 5 matching bases. Germline values: CDR1 SGHKS, CDR2 YYEKEE (reference sequence). Trimming left V 1 base short and J 3 bases short, with 12 bases between. The CDR3 extends over 15 amino acids. Here the CDR3 reads CASSLMYEGTDTQYF. The CDR3 nucleotides read TGTGCCAGCAGCTTGATGTATGAGGGAACAGATACGCAGTATTTT.

The rearrangement joins TRBV28 to TRBJ2-2, with 12 bases aligning to TRBD1. V dropped 3 bases and J dropped 5; count of bases not matched to a gene: 4. The germline gives CDR1 MDHEN, CDR2 SYDVKM. This CDR3 has 16 amino acids. The CDR3 protein is CASSFPGQGATGELFF. The CDR3 DNA reads as TGTGCCAGCAGTTTTCCGGGACAGGGGGCGACCGGGGAGCTGTTTTTT.

The DNA of the CDR3 is TGTGCCATCAAAGAGGATAGCAATCAGCCCCAGCATTTT. Translation: CAIKEDSNQPQHF. J is TRBJ1-5 and V is TRBV10-3; the D is unclear. Germline V lookup: CDR1 ENHRY, CDR2 SYGVKD. The CDR3 totals 13 residues. Trimming shortened V by 7 bases and J by 0 bases, and 7 bases separated the two germline ends.

The V gene is TRBV30, the J gene TRBJ1-6, with D unresolved. Germline V gene lookup returns CDR1 GTSNPN and CDR2 SVGIG (reference sequence). The CDR3 runs 11 residues. The V gene lost 4 bases and the J gene lost 6 bases, with 4 bases spanning the gap. CDR3 protein: CAWTSNSPLHF. The CDR3 DNA follows: TGTGCCTGGACCTCTAATTCACCCCTCCACTTT.

J is TRBJ2-7 and V is TRBV9; 7 nucleotides align to TRBD1. Trimming cost V 4 bases and J 4 bases; bases outside gene matches: 8. CDR3 size: 14 residues. CDR1 SGDLS and CDR2 YYNGEE come from the germline V gene. CDR3 amino acids: CASSPTGQSYEQYF. In DNA, the CDR3 is TGTGCCAGCAGCCCAACGGGACAGAGTTACGAGCAGTACTTC.

The chain is built from TRBV9 and TRBJ2-5; 7 nucleotides line up with TRBD1. V lost 0 bases to trimming and J lost 1 base; unmatched junction nucleotides: 6. This CDR3 is built from 16 residues. Germline-derived CDR1 and CDR2 are SGDLS and YYNGEE. The CDR3: CASSVAEGQIQETQYF. The CDR3 DNA is TGTGCCAGCAGCGTAGCCGAGGGACAGATCCAAGAGACCCAGTACTTC. Full variable domain (remainder filled in from reference TRBV9 and TRBJ2-5): DSGVTQTPKHLITATGQRVTLRCSPRSGDLSVYWYQQSLDQGLQFLIQYYNGEERAKGNILERFSAQQFPDLHSELNLSSLELGDSALYFCASSVAEGQIQETQYFGPGTRLLVL.

The gene calls are TRBV7-9 and TRBJ1-6; D unresolved. There are 14 residues in the CDR3. V was pared by 2 bases and J by 7 bases, with 9 bases between. Germline lookup yields CDR1 SEHNR and CDR2 FQNEAQ (reference sequence). The CDR3 DNA reads TGTGCCAGCAGCTTATTGGCACGCAATTCACCCCTCCACTTT. This translates into CASSLLARNSPLHF.

This clone was seen ten or more times. This chain joins TRBV6-5 and TRBJ2-3; tentatively, D is TRBD2 (6 bases). This CDR3 comprises 15 residues. Deletions cut 2 bases from V and 2 bases from J, with 11 bases between. Per germline, CDR1 MNHEY and CDR2 SVGAGI. CDR3 nucleotides: TGTGCCAGCAGTTACCGCGGGACCCCCACAGATACGCAGTATTTT. Protein sequence: CASSYRGTPTDTQYF.

V usage is TRBV18 and J usage is TRBJ1-1, with TRBD1 as a possible D gene (5 bases). Germline assignment: CDR1 KGHSH and CDR2 LQKENI. Trimming left V 3 bases short and J 1 base short, with 12 bases between. This CDR3 contains 15 residues. CDR3 DNA: TGTGCCAGCTCACCTCGACAGCCAGAGAACACTGAAGCTTTCTTT. This translates into CASSPRQPENTEAFF.

The chain combines TRBV28 with TRBJ2-7, with D possibly being TRBD2 (5 bases). The CDR3 extends over 16 amino acids. Germline V gene lookup returns CDR1 MDHEN and CDR2 SYDVKM. Between the trimmed V and J ends, which lost 6 bases and 5 bases, there was a span of 23 bases. The CDR3 here is CASRAPDNWELNEQYF. CDR3 sequence (DNA): TGTGCCAGCAGAGCTCCCGACAACTGGGAGCTCAACGAGCAGTACTTC.

The CDR3 coding sequence is TGTGCCAGCAGTGAAGGACAGGGGTTTAATGAAAAACTGTTTTTT. This gives the protein CASSEGQGFNEKLFF. The rearrangement links TRBV25-1 to TRBJ1-4, with 9 bases aligning to TRBD1. Germline V gene sequence: CDR1 MGHDK, CDR2 SYGVNS. Losses at the gene ends were 2 bases for V and 4 bases for J; bases not matched to a gene: 2. The CDR3 runs 15 residues.

About this clone: Within the sample, other DNA sequences also encode this same CDR3. The chain links TRBV18 to TRBJ1-1, with TRBD1 matching 9 bases. Germline V gene lookup returns CDR1 KGHSH and CDR2 LQKENI. The CDR3 loop spans 16 amino acids. Trimming at V came to 6 bases and at J to 3 bases, leaving 11 bases not matched to a gene. The CDR3 loop is CASSPGQGSFDTEAFF. The DNA for the CDR3 is TGTGCCAGCTCCCCCGGACAGGGGAGTTTCGACACTGAAGCTTTCTTT.

V is TRBV30 and J is TRBJ2-7, with TRBD1 identical over 8 bases. The germline V gene has CDR1 GTSNPN and CDR2 SVGIG (reference sequence). V lost 7 bases to trimming and J lost 6 bases; unmatched junction nucleotides: 8. The CDR3 loop spans 12 amino acids. As DNA, the CDR3 is TGTGCCTACGACAGGGGCGGTCGCGAGCAGTACTTC. Encoded protein: CAYDRGGREQYF.

CDR3 amino acids: CASSLDDRVGWTEAFF. In DNA form, the CDR3 reads TGTGCCAGCAGCTTAGACGACAGAGTGGGGTGGACTGAAGCTTTCTTT. The chain carries TRBV11-2 and TRBJ1-1; TRBD1 might be the D (5 bases). The V end was cut by 0 bases, the J end by 5 bases, with 16 bases between. Germline V lookup: CDR1 SGHAT, CDR2 FQNNGV. There are 16 residues in the CDR3.

This chain links TRBV2 with TRBJ2-5, with D unresolved. The CDR3 has 13 amino acids. Germline V gene sequence: CDR1 SNHLY, CDR2 FYNNEI. Trimming took 4 bases from V and 4 from J, leaving 10 bases between them. This CDR3 is CASSVSRSETQYF. The CDR3 nucleotides read TGTGCCAGCAGTGTTTCTAGATCAGAGACCCAGTACTTC.

This chain links TRBV7-9 with TRBJ2-7; D is possibly TRBD2 (6 bases). The CDR3 covers 13 residues. Trimming shortened V by 7 bases and J by 0 bases, and 10 bases separated the two germline ends. Germline CDR1 SEHNR, CDR2 FQNEAQ (reference sequence). In DNA form, the CDR3 reads TGTGCCAGCACCCGCGGGGTCTCCTACGAGCAGTACTTC. Translating it yields CASTRGVSYEQYF.

This clone was seen a few times. The V and J genes are TRBV5-1 and TRBJ1-1; no clear D. Germline CDR1 is SGHRS and CDR2 is YFSETQ. Trimming removed 7 bases from V and 3 bases from J, with 13 bases in between. The CDR3 is 13 amino acids. The CDR3 loop is CASSLMRDTEAFF. Written as DNA, the CDR3 is TGCGCCAGCTCCCTTATGCGTGACACTGAAGCTTTCTTT.

The V and J genes are TRBV5-8 and TRBJ1-5; no clear D gene. The ends were cut back, 2 bases at V and 1 base at J, with 10 bases in the middle. The CDR3 runs 15 residues. Germline CDR1 reads SGHTS; CDR2 reads YDEGEE. CDR3 bases: TGTGCCAGCAGCTTAATGGGCTTGAGCAATCAGCCCCAGCATTTT. Protein product: CASSLMGLSNQPQHF. The whole variable domain, filled in from reference TRBV5-8 and TRBJ1-5, reads EAGVTQSPTHLIKTRGQQATLRCSPISGHTSVYWYQQALGLGLQFLLWYDEGEERNRGNFPPRFSGRQFPNYSSELNVNALELEDSALYLCASSLMGLSNQPQHFGDGTRLSIL.

The J gene is TRBJ1-1, the V gene TRBV7-2; 7 bases line up with TRBD1. The CDR3 runs to 14 residues. With V trimmed by 8 bases and J by 5 bases, 11 bases remained unmatched. Germline V gene data show CDR1 as SGHTA and CDR2 as FQGNSA. CDR3 bases: TGTGCCAGCCGGAAGGGGGCGGGGCGGACTGAAGCTTTCTTT. This sequence encodes CASRKGAGRTEAFF.

The chain links TRBV2 to TRBJ1-2, with 7 positions matching TRBD1. The CDR3 consists of 14 residues. V lost 8 bases and J lost 0; bases outside the gene matches: 6. From germline, CDR1 is SNHLY and CDR2 FYNNEI. This chain's CDR3 is CASSPGGTNYGYTF. CDR3 DNA: TGTGCCAGCTCCCCAGGGGGAACTAACTATGGCTACACCTTC. Full variable domain (outside the CDR3, taken from reference TRBV2 and TRBJ1-2): EPEVTQTPSHQVTQMGQEVILRCVPISNHLYFYWYRQILGQKVEFLVSFYNNEISEKSEIFDDQFSVERPDGSNFTLKIRSTKLEDSAMYFCASSPGGTNYGYTFGSGTRLTVV.

The chain links TRBV6-1 to TRBJ2-1, with 7 bases that match TRBD2. Germline V gene lookup returns CDR1 MNHNS and CDR2 SASEGT. The CDR3 is 16 residues long. Losses at the gene ends were 1 base for V and 4 bases for J; bases not matched to a gene: 7. This CDR3 reads CASSEESGGSYNEQFF. The CDR3 bases are TGTGCCAGCAGTGAAGAATCGGGGGGTTCTTACAATGAGCAGTTCTTC.

The rearrangement joins TRBV5-6 to TRBJ1-2, with 7 bases matching TRBD1. This CDR3 has 15 amino acids. Germline assignment: CDR1 SGHDT and CDR2 YYEEEE. The V gene end was trimmed by 2 bases and the J gene end by 3 bases; junction bases not matched to a gene: 7. The CDR3 nucleotides are TGTGCCAGCAGCTTCGCGGGCAGGGGGGACTATGGCTACACCTTC. It encodes CASSFAGRGDYGYTF.

This clone was counted a single time. The CDR3 coding sequence is TGTGCCAGCAGTTTAGGACAGGGAAGGGTAAACACTGAAGCTTTCTTT. The encoded protein is CASSLGQGRVNTEAFF. V gene TRBV28 combines with J gene TRBJ1-1, with 8 bases lining up with TRBD1. J was trimmed by 2 bases and V by 2 bases; bases with no gene match: 7. The CDR3 spans 16 residues. Germline V gene sequence: CDR1 MDHEN, CDR2 SYDVKM.

V is TRBV5-4 and J is TRBJ2-7, with 16 bases matching TRBD2. This CDR3 spans 16 amino acids. J gave up 3 bases and V 4 bases, and 4 bases lay outside the gene matches. CDR1 is SGHNT, CDR2 YYREEE, per germline (reference sequence). CDR3 in amino acids: CASSPGTSGRVYEQYF. In nucleotides, the CDR3 is TGTGCCAGCAGCCCCGGGACTAGCGGGAGGGTCTACGAGCAGTACTTC.

This chain joins TRBV7-8 and TRBJ1-5; D is possibly TRBD1 (5 bases). The length of the CDR3 is 15 residues. In germline, CDR1 is SGHVS, CDR2 FQNEAQ. V lost 3 bases and J 1 base, leaving 10 bases between the germline ends. CDR3 bases: TGTGCCAGCAGCTTCGGCAGGGCGAGCAATCAGCCCCAGCATTTT. Translation gives CASSFGRASNQPQHF.

This chain links TRBV27 with TRBJ1-5, with D perhaps matching TRBD1 (5 bases). V lost 2 bases, J lost 5 bases, and 10 bases lay in between. CDR3 length equals 14 residues. Germline V gene sequence: CDR1 MNHEY, CDR2 SMNVEV (reference sequence). The CDR3 here is CASSLMGGDQPQHF. The CDR3 coding sequence is TGTGCCAGCAGTTTAATGGGGGGGGATCAGCCCCAGCATTTT.

V is TRBV2 and J is TRBJ1-2, with no clear D. Germline loops: CDR1 SNHLY, CDR2 FYNNEI. Trimming shortened V by 4 bases and J by 4 bases, and 7 bases separated the two germline ends. The CDR3 is 12 amino acids. CDR3 region: CASSAEGYGYTF. DNA for the CDR3: TGTGCCAGCAGTGCCGAGGGCTATGGCTACACCTTC.